These T cell receptor beta chains were read from a single sample in a study of monozygotic twins with cystic fibrosis. The table came from immunoSEQ multiplex PCR; TCRdb's copy has only in-frame clones and leaves some out. The repertoire has tens of thousands of clones, around 93% of them found once; the top ten carry 0.29%. Sequencing used blood. These receptor sequences come from a girl aged 2 to 9 with cystic fibrosis. Each CDR3 is given with its conserved first and last residue. D genes are given only for firm matches. Not all rows give a size; the values are once, few, many and, for expanded clones, a class.

D: TRBD1; J: TRBJ1-2; V: TRBV29-1; size: -; CDR3: CSVKDRVGGYTF; DNA: TGCAGCGTCAAGGACAGGGTCGGAGGCTACACCTTC
D: TRBD1; J: TRBJ2-7; V: TRBV19; size: -; CDR3: CASSGDREPPYEQYF; DNA: TGTGCCAGTAGTGGGGACAGGGAACCCCCATACGAGCAGTACTTC
D: -; J: TRBJ2-5; V: TRBV7-6; size: -; CDR3: CASSWTVYVETQYF; DNA: TGTGCCAGCAGCTGGACAGTATATGTGGAGACCCAGTACTTC
D: TRBD1; J: TRBJ2-3; V: TRBV6-4; size: -; CDR3: CASSDGQGASDTQYF; DNA: TGTGCCAGCAGTGACGGACAGGGGGCATCAGATACGCAGTATTTT
D: TRBD2; J: TRBJ2-7; V: TRBV7-9; size: -; CDR3: CASSFRAGVPSYEQYF; DNA: TGTGCCAGCAGCTTCCGGGCGGGGGTCCCCTCCTACGAGCAGTACTTC
D: -; J: TRBJ2-5; V: TRBV5-6; size: -; CDR3: CASSLASGETQYF; DNA: TGTGCCAGCAGCTTGGCCAGCGGAGAGACCCAGTACTTC
D: -; J: TRBJ2-1; V: TRBV9; size: -; CDR3: CASSPRVSGGRNEQFF; DNA: TGTGCCAGCAGTCCCAGGGTGTCAGGCGGCAGAAATGAGCAGTTCTTC
D: -; J: TRBJ2-7; V: TRBV6-5; size: -; CDR3: CASSATGNTYEQYF; DNA: TGTGCCAGCAGTGCGACAGGCAATACCTACGAGCAGTACTTC
D: -; J: TRBJ2-3; V: TRBV9; size: -; CDR3: CASSVGGVGTDTQYF; DNA: TGTGCCAGCAGCGTAGGGGGGGTAGGTACAGATACGCAGTATTTT
D: TRBD1; J: TRBJ1-5; V: TRBV6-6; size: -; CDR3: CASSYVSSTTGGINF; DNA: TGTGCCAGCAGTTACGTAAGCTCGACAACAGGGGGCATCAATTTT
D: -; J: TRBJ2-4; V: TRBV5-8; size: -; CDR3: CASSGSPAKNIQYF; DNA: TGTGCCAGCAGCGGATCCCCAGCCAAAAACATTCAGTACTTC
D: TRBD1; J: TRBJ1-6; V: TRBV2; size: -; CDR3: CASNAQGADNNSPLHF; DNA: TGTGCCAGCAACGCCCAGGGGGCAGACAATAATTCACCCCTCCACTTT
D: -; J: TRBJ2-1; V: TRBV7-5; size: -; CDR3: CARSSRSNEQFF; DNA: TGTGCCAGAAGCTCCCGTTCCAATGAGCAGTTCTTC
D: -; J: TRBJ1-2; V: TRBV6-6; size: -; CDR3: CASSSDRIYGYTF; DNA: TGTGCCAGCAGCTCCGACAGGATCTATGGCTACACCTTC
D: TRBD1; J: TRBJ1-1; V: TRBV4-1; size: -; CDR3: CASSPTGTDPDTEAFF; DNA: TGCGCCAGCAGCCCGACCGGGACAGACCCTGACACTGAAGCTTTCTTT
D: -; J: TRBJ1-4; V: TRBV20-1; size: -; CDR3: CSARVGGKLFF; DNA: TGCAGTGCTAGAGTCGGGGGAAAACTGTTTTTT
D: -; J: TRBJ2-5; V: TRBV12-1; size: -; CDR3: CASSFRQEKETQYF; DNA: TGTGCCAGCAGCTTTAGACAGGAAAAAGAGACCCAGTACTTC
D: -; J: TRBJ2-7; V: TRBV6-5; size: -; CDR3: CASSFVGQYYEQYF; DNA: TGTGCCAGCAGTTTTGTAGGACAGTACTACGAGCAGTACTTC
D: -; J: TRBJ1-1; V: TRBV18; size: few; CDR3: CASSPLGIMNTEAFF; DNA: TGTGCCAGCTCACCACTTGGAATTATGAACACTGAAGCTTTCTTT
D: -; J: TRBJ2-5; V: TRBV2; size: -; CDR3: CASSEEGDSGTQYF; DNA: TGTGCCAGCAGTGAAGAGGGGGACTCGGGGACCCAGTACTTC
D: -; J: TRBJ1-1; V: TRBV6-6; size: -; CDR3: CASSNRVKNTEAFF; DNA: TGTGCCAGCAGCAACAGGGTGAAGAACACTGAAGCTTTCTTT
D: TRBD2; J: TRBJ2-1; V: TRBV10-3; size: -; CDR3: CAISESRGDDNEQFF; DNA: TGTGCCATCAGTGAGTCGCGGGGGGATGACAATGAGCAGTTCTTC
D: -; J: TRBJ2-7; V: TRBV6-5; size: -; CDR3: CASRNTRTYEQYF; DNA: TGTGCCAGCAGGAACACAAGAACCTACGAGCAGTACTTC
D: TRBD2; J: TRBJ2-3; V: TRBV27; size: -; CDR3: CASSLSRAGLFTDTQYF; DNA: TGTGCCAGCAGTTTATCTCGAGCGGGGCTTTTCACAGATACGCAGTATTTT
D: -; J: TRBJ1-6; V: TRBV6-4; size: once; CDR3: CASSDRDNSPLHF; DNA: TGTGCCAGCAGTGACCGGGACAATTCACCCCTCCACTTT
D: -; J: TRBJ2-7; V: TRBV5-1; size: -; CDR3: CASSLSGIYEQYF; DNA: TGCGCCAGCAGCTTGAGTGGGATTTACGAGCAGTACTTC
D: -; J: TRBJ2-1; V: TRBV7-8; size: -; CDR3: CASSSGAWVSYNEQFF; DNA: TGTGCCAGCAGCTCCGGGGCATGGGTCTCCTACAATGAGCAGTTCTTC
D: -; J: TRBJ1-5; V: TRBV7-8; size: -; CDR3: CASSLVQTRWGIDQPQHF; DNA: TGTGCCAGCAGCTTAGTTCAAACACGTTGGGGTATCGATCAGCCCCAGCATTTT
D: -; J: TRBJ1-2; V: TRBV7-9; size: few; CDR3: CASTLRGRDYGYTF; DNA: TGTGCCAGCACCTTACGTGGAAGAGACTATGGCTACACCTTC
D: -; J: TRBJ1-6; V: TRBV4-3; size: -; CDR3: CASSQVKGDHPNSPLHF; DNA: TGCGCCAGCAGCCAAGTCAAAGGGGACCACCCCAATTCACCCCTCCACTTT
D: -; J: TRBJ1-1; V: TRBV25-1; size: -; CDR3: CASTRDMNTEAFF; DNA: TGTGCCAGTACGCGGGATATGAACACTGAAGCTTTCTTT
D: -; J: TRBJ2-7; V: TRBV2; size: -; CDR3: CASSEFQGDYEQYF; DNA: TGTGCCAGCAGTGAATTTCAGGGCGACTACGAGCAGTACTTC
D: -; J: TRBJ1-2; V: TRBV5-1; size: -; CDR3: CASSLGSVDNYGYTF; DNA: TGCGCCAGCAGCTTGGGCTCGGTAGATAACTATGGCTACACCTTC
D: -; J: TRBJ1-2; V: TRBV20-1; size: -; CDR3: CSATGHYGYTF; DNA: TGCAGTGCCACAGGGCACTATGGCTACACCTTC
D: -; J: TRBJ1-1; V: TRBV5-4; size: -; CDR3: CASSFEGEAFF; DNA: TGTGCCAGCAGCTTTGAGGGAGAAGCTTTCTTT
D: TRBD2; J: TRBJ2-7; V: TRBV6-1; size: -; CDR3: CASSPAGGRSYEQYF; DNA: TGTGCCAGCAGTCCAGCGGGGGGCAGGTCCTACGAGCAGTACTTC
D: TRBD2; J: TRBJ2-1; V: TRBV6-1; size: -; CDR3: CASSAPLTSDDYNEQFF; DNA: TGTGCCAGCAGTGCCCCCTTAACTAGCGATGACTACAATGAGCAGTTCTTC
D: -; J: TRBJ2-7; V: TRBV7-2; size: -; CDR3: CASSSKGPPYEQYF; DNA: TGTGCCAGCAGCTCGAAGGGCCCGCCCTACGAGCAGTACTTC
D: TRBD2; J: TRBJ2-2; V: TRBV27; size: -; CDR3: CASSKAAGVTGELFF; DNA: TGTGCCAGCAGTAAGGCAGCGGGGGTGACCGGGGAGCTGTTTTTT
D: -; J: TRBJ1-5; V: TRBV19; size: -; CDR3: CASSLRGHLGPQHF; DNA: TGTGCCAGTAGTCTCCGGGGTCACTTAGGGCCCCAGCATTTT
D: -; J: TRBJ1-2; V: TRBV27; size: -; CDR3: CASSLSRGYGYTF; DNA: TGTGCCAGCAGTTTATCTCGGGGCTATGGCTACACCTTC